What follows is one TCR beta chain and its context. The CDR3 has 15 residues. The germline V gene encodes CDR1 MDHEN and CDR2 SYDVKM. J gave up 1 base and V 5 bases, and 5 bases lay outside the gene matches. This entry is derived from a study of blood T cell repertoires in COVID-19. Study context: Acute and convalescent COVID-19 samples came from the United States, Italy and Spain. The cDNA or gDNA used as material had been derived from T cells, B-cell-depleted T cells, or PBMCs.

As processed by the authors: Reference gene primers were amplified, and this amplification served to estimate nucleated cell counts. TCRdb's copy holds only in-frame clones and misses some; the assay was immunoSEQ multiplex PCR. That table gives V, J and clone size, and the DNA gave D and trimming. Of around 40,000 clones listed, 80% to 90% are singletons. The receptor comes from a man over 45 with active or convalescent COVID-19. V is TRBV28 and J is TRBJ1-5, with 7 positions matching TRBD1. The sample comprised peripheral blood. The CDR3 protein is CASSPPTGSNQPQHF. The DNA of the CDR3 is TGTGCCAGCAGTCCCCCGACAGGGAGCAATCAGCCCCAGCATTTT.